This T cell receptor (beta chain) was sequenced during a study of control samples from healthy donors and cancer patients. Generated by immunoSEQ multiplex PCR, the TCRdb table keeps only in-frame clones and is missing some. The sample records 90,000 or so clones, 85% being singletons. The CDR3 is 15 residues long. Germline lookup yields CDR1 SNHLY and CDR2 FYNNEI. The junction had 3 bases not matched to a gene; V was cut back by 4 bases and J by 1 base. The chain joins TRBV2 to TRBJ2-2; TRBD1 agrees at 7 bases. Input material: blood. The TCR was taken from a man aged 30 to 45 in good health. This CDR3 reads CASSVRTGNTGELFF. CDR3 bases: TGTGCCAGCAGTGTTCGGACAGGGAACACCGGGGAGCTGTTTTTT.